The source of this T cell receptor (beta chain) is a study of cytomegalovirus exposure and HLA in healthy donors. Broader study findings: TCR clusters originating in the first cohort tended to co-occur in the 100 to 150 validation repertoires, according to a later analysis.

Here immunoSEQ multiplex PCR was the method, and the copy in TCRdb shows in-frame clones only, minus some. The table shows about 330,000 clones, with 70% to 90% occurring only once. Worth noting for this clone: What it binds is not known.

The V gene lost 0 bases and the J gene lost 8 bases, with 7 bases spanning the gap. CDR3 length: 13 amino acids. The germline V gene has CDR1 KGHSH and CDR2 LQKENI. The chain uses TRBV18 and TRBJ1-4, with D uncertain. This clonotype originated in a woman in her late teens or twenties in good health and CMV-seronegative. The specimen was PBMCs. CDR3 amino acids: CASSPPVGEKLFF. CDR3 DNA: TGTGCCAGCTCACCACCGGTCGGGGAAAAACTGTTTTTT. Full variable domain (outside the CDR3, taken from reference TRBV18 and TRBJ1-4): NAGVMQNPRHLVRRRGQEARLRCSPMKGHSHVYWYRQLPEEGLKFMVYLQKENIIDESGMPKERFSAEFPKEGPSILRIQQVVRGDSAAYFCASSPPVGEKLFFGSGTQLSVL.